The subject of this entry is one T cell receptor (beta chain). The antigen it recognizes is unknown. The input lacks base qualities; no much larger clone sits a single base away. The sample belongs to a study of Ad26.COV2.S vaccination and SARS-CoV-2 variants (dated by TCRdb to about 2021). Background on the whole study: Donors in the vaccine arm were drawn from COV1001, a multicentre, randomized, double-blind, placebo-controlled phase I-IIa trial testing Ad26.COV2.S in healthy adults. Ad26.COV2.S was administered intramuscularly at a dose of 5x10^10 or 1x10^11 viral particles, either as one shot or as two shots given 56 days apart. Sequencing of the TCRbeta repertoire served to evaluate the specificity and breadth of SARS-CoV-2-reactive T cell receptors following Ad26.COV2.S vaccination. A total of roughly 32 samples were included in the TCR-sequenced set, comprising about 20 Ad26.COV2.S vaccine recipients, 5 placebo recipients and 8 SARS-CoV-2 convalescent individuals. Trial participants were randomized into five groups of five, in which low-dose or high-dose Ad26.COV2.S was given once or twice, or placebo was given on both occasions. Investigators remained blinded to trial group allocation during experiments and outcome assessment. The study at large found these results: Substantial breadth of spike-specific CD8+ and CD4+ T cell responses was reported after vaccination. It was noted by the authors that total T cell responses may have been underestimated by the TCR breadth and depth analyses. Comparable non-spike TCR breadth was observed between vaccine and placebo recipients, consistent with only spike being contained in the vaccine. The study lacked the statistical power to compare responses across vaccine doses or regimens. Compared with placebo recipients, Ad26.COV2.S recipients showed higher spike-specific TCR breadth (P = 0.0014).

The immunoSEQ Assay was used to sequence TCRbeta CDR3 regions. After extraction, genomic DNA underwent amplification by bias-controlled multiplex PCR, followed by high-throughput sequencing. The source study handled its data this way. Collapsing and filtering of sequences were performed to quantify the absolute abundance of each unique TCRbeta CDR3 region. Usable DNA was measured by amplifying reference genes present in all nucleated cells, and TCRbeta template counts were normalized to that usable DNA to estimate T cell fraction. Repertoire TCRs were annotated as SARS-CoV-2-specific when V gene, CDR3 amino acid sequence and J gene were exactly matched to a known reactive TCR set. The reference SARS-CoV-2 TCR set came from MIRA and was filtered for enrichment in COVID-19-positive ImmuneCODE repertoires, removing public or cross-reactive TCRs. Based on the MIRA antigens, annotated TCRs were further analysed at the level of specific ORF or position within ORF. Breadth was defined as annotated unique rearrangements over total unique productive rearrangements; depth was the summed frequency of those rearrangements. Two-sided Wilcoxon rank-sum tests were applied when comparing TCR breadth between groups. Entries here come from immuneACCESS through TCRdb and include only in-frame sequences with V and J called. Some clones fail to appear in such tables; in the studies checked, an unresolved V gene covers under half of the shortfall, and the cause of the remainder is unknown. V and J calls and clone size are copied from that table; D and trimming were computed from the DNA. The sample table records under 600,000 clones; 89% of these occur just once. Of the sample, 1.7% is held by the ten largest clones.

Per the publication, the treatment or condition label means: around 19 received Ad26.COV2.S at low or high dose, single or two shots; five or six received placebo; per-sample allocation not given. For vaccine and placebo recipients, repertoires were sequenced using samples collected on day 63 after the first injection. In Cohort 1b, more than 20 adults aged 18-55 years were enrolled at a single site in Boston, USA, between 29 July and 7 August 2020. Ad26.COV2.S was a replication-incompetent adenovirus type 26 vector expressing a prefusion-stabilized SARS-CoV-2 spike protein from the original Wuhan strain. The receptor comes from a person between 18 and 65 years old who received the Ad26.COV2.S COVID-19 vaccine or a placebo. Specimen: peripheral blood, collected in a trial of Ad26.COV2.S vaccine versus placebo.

The bases read TGTGCCAGCAGTTCGGGCAGAAACACTGAAGCTTTCTTT. Translated, it reads CASSSGRNTEAFF. The V and J segments used are TRBV27 and TRBJ1-1; no D gene can be assigned with confidence. The CDR3 measures 13 amino acids from cysteine to phenylalanine. The read is trimmed to its CDR3 DNA, 39 bases read in frame from base 1. CDR1 and CDR2, looked up from the germline V gene (reference sequence), are MNHEY and SMNVEV. V was cut back by 4 bases and J by 2 bases, leaving a gap of 8 bases between them.